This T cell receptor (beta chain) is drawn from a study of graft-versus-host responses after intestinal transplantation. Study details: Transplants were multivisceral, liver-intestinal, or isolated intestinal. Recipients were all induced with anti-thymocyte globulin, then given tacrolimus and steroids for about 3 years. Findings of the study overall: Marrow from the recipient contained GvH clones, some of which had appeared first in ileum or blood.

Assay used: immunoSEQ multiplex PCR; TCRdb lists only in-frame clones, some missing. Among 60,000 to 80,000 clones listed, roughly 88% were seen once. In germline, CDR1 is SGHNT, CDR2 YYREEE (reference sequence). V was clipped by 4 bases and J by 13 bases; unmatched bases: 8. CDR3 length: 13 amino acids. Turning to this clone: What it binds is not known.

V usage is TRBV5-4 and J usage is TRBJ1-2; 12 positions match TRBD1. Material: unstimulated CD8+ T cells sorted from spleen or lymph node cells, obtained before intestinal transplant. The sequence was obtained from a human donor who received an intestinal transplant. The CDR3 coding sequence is TGTGCCAGCAGCGCAGGGACAGGGGGCCCCTCCACCTTC. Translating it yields CASSAGTGGPSTF.